This paragraph reports one TCR beta chain. This sample was included in a study of blood T cell repertoires in COVID-19. This CDR3 is built from 15 residues. Deletions cut 0 bases from V and 0 bases from J, with 8 bases between. Looked up from germline, CDR1 is MGHRA and CDR2 is YSYEKL. Participants had their cohort set by participant-reported clinical history. This table comes from immunoSEQ multiplex PCR, and its TCRdb copy is limited to in-frame clones, with some not included. The sample consists of more than 300,000 clones, 90% to 95% of them appearing once. Sequencing used PBMCs or T cells enriched from blood (not recorded which). This TCR was recovered from a woman aged 40 to 50 who had been exposed to COVID-19. The V call is TRBV4-1, the J call TRBJ1-2, with D unclear. CDR3 DNA sequence: TGCGCCAGCAGCCAAGAGATGTACACTAACTATGGCTACACCTTC. Translated: CASSQEMYTNYGYTF.